This T cell receptor (beta chain) was found in a study of T cell responses to AZD1222 COVID-19 vaccine. Method: immunoSEQ multiplex PCR; TCRdb's copy keeps in-frame clones and lacks some. The sample carries around 140,000 clones, 90% recorded once. The sample was peripheral blood, taken on day 0 of AZD1222 vaccination. The sequence was obtained from an adult in good health.

The CDR3 nucleotides are TGCGCCAGCAGCGGGGGCAGGGCTGGGGCCAACGTCCTGACTTTC. Protein sequence: CASSGGRAGANVLTF. The chain links TRBV5-1 to TRBJ2-6; TRBD1 might be the D (6 bases). V lost 4 bases, J lost 2 bases, and 10 bases lay in between. The CDR3 loop spans 15 amino acids. Germline V gene data show CDR1 as SGHRS and CDR2 as YFSETQ.